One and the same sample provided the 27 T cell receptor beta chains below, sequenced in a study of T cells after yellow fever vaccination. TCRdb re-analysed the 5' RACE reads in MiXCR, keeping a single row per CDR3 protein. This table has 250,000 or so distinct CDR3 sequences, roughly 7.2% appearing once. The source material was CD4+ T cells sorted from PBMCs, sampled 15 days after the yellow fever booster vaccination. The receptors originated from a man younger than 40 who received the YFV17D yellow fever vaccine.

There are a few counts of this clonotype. The chain's CDR3 is CALQRVAGANVLTF. CDR3 DNA: TGTGCCTTGCAGAGGGTCGCTGGGGCCAACGTCCTGACTTTC. This chain connects TRBV7-8 to TRBJ2-6, with D perhaps TRBD2 (5 bases). The germline CDR1 and CDR2 sequences are SGHVS and FQNEAQ. The V and J ends lost 11 bases and 2 bases respectively, with 13 bases between them. CDR3 size: 14 residues.

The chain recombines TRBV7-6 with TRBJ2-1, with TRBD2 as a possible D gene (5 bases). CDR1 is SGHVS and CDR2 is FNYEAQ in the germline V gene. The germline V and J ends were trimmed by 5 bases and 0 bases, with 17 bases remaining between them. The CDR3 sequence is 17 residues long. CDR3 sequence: CASSRSGSLSSYNEQFF. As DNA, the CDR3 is TGTGCCAGCAGCCGTAGTGGGAGCCTGAGCTCCTACAATGAGCAGTTCTTC.

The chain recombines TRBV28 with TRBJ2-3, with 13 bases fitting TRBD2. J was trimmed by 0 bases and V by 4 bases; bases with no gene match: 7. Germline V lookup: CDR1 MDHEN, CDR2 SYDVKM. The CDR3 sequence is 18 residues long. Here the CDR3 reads CASSSGTSGVASTDTQYF. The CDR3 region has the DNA TGTGCCAGCAGTTCAGGGACTAGCGGGGTAGCTAGCACAGATACGCAGTATTTT.

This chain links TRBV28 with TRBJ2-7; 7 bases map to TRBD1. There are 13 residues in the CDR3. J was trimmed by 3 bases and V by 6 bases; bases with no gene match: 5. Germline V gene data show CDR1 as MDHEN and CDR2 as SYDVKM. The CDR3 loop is CASRVDRNYEQYF. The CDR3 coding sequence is TGTGCCAGCAGGGTGGACAGGAACTACGAGCAGTACTTC.

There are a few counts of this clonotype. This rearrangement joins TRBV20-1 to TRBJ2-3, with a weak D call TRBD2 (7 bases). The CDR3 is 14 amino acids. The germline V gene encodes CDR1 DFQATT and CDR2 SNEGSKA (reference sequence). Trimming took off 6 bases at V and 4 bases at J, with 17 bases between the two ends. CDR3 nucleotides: TGCAGTGCGGGGGGGGGGCCCCAAGCAGATACGCAGTATTTT. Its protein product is CSAGGGPQADTQYF.

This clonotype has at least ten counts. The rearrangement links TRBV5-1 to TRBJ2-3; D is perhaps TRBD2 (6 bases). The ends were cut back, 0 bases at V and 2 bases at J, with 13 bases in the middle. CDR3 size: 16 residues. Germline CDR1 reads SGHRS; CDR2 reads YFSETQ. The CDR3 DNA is TGCGCCAGCAGCTTGGCCCCTAGCGCGTACACAGATACGCAGTATTTT. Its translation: CASSLAPSAYTDTQYF. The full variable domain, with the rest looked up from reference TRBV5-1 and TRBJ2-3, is KAGVTQTPRYLIKTRGQQVTLSCSPISGHRSVSWYQQTPGQGLQFLFEYFSETQRNKGNFPGRFSGRQFSNSRSEMNVSTLELGDSALYLCASSLAPSAYTDTQYFGPGTRLTVL.

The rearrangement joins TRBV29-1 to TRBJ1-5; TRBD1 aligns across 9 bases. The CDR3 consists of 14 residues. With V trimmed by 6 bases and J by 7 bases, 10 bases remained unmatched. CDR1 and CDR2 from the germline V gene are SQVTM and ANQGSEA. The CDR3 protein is CSVAGQGRDQPQHF. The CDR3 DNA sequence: TGCAGCGTCGCCGGACAGGGGAGGGACCAGCCCCAGCATTTT. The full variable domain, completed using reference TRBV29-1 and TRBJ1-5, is SAVISQKPSRDICQRGTSLTIQCQVDSQVTMMFWYRQQPGQSLTLIATANQGSEATYESGFVIDKFPISRPNLTFSTLTVSNMSPEDSSIYLCSVAGQGRDQPQHFGDGTRLSIL.

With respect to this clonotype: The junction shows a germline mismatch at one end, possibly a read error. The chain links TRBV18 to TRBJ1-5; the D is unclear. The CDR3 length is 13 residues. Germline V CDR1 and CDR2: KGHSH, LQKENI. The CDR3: CASSPGEDQHQHF. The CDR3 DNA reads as TGTGCCAGCTCACCAGGAGAGGATCAGCACCAGCATTTT.

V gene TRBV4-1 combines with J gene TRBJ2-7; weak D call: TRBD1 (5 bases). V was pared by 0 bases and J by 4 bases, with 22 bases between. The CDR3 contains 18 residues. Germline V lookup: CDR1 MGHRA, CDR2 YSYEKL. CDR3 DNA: TGCGCCAGCAGCCAAGAATATGCGGCGGCGACAGCCTTTTACGAGCAGTACTTC. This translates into CASSQEYAAATAFYEQYF.

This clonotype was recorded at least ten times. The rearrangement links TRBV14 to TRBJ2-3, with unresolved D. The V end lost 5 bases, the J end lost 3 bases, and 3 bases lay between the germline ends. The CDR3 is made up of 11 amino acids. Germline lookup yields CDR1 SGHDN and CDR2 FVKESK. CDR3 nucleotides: TGTGCCAGCAGCGTTACAGATACGCAGTATTTT. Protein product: CASSVTDTQYF.

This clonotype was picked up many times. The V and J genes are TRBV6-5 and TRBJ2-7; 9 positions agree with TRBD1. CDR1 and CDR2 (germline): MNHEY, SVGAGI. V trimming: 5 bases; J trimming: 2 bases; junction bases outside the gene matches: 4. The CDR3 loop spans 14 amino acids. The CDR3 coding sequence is TGTGCCAGCAGTACAGACAGGGGGACCTACGAGCAGTACTTC. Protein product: CASSTDRGTYEQYF.

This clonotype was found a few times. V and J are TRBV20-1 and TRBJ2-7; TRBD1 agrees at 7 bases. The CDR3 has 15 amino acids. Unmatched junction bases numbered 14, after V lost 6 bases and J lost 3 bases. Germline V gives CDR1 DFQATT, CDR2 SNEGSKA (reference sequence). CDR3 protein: CSARPKSGQIYEQYF. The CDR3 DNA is TGCAGTGCCCGCCCGAAATCGGGACAGATCTACGAGCAGTACTTC.

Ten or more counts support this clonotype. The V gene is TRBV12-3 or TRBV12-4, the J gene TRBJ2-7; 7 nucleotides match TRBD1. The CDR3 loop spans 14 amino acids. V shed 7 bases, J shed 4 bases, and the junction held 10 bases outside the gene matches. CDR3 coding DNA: TGTGCCAGCACCGGGACAGATAGGGTGTACGAGCAGTACTTC. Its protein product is CASTGTDRVYEQYF.

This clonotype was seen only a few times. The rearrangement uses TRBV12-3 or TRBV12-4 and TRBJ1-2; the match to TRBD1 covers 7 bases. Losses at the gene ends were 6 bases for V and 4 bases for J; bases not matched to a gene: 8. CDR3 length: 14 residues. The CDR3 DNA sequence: TGTGCCAGCAGAAAGCCGACAGGGACCTATGGCTACACCTTC. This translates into CASRKPTGTYGYTF.

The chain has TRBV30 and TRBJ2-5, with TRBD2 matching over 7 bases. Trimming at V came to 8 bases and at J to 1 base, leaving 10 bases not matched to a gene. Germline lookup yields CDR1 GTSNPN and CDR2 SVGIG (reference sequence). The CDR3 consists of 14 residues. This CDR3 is CALQSGTTQETQYF. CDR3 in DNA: TGTGCCCTCCAATCCGGGACTACCCAAGAGACCCAGTACTTC.

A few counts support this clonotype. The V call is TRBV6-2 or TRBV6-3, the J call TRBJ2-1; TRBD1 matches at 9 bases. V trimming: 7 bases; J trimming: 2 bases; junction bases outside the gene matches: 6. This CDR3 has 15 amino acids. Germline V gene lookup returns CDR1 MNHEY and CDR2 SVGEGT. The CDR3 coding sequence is TGTGCCAGCACTAAACAGGGGGCGACCTACAATGAGCAGTTCTTC. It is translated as CASTKQGATYNEQFF.

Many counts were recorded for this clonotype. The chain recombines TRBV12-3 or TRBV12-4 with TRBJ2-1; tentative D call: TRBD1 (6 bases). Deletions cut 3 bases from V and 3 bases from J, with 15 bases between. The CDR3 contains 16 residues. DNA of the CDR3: TGTGCCAGCAGTTTCGGGGACACGGTATTCTACAATGAGCAGTTCTTC. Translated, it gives CASSFGDTVFYNEQFF.

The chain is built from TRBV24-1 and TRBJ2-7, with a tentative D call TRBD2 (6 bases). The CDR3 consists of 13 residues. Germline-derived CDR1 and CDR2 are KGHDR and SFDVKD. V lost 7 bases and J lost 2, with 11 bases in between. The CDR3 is CATSRGTAYEQYF. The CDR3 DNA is TGTGCCACCAGCCGCGGGACCGCCTACGAGCAGTACTTC.

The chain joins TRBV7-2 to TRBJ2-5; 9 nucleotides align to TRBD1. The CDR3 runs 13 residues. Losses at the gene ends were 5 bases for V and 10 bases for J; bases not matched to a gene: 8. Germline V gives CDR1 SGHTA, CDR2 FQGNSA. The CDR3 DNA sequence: TGTGCCAGCAGCCTTCCCGACAGGGGGGACCAGTACTTC. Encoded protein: CASSLPDRGDQYF.

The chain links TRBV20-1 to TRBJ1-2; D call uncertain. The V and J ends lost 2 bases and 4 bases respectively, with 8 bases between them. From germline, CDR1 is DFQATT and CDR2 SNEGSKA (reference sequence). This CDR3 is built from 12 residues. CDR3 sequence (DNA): TGCAGTGCTAGACTGGGTAGCTATGGCTACACCTTC. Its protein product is CSARLGSYGYTF.

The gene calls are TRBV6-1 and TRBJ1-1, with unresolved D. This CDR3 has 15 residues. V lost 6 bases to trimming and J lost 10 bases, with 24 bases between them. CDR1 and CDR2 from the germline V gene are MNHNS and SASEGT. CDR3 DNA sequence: TGTGCCAGCAGCACCCAGCCGTCTCCCCTCCGCCCAGCTTTCTTT. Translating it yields CASSTQPSPLRPAFF.

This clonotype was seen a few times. CDR3 amino acids: CASSLGRGTTEQFF. CDR3 DNA: TGTGCCAGCAGCTTGGGCAGGGGGACGACTGAGCAGTTCTTC. The chain joins TRBV11-2 to TRBJ2-1, with 7 positions matching TRBD1. Germline CDR1 and CDR2: SGHAT and FQNNGV. The CDR3 contains 14 residues. Trimming cost V 3 bases and J 9 bases; bases outside gene matches: 8. Supplemented by reference TRBV11-2 and TRBJ2-1, the full variable domain reads EAGVAQSPRYKIIEKRQSVAFWCNPISGHATLYWYQQILGQGPKLLIQFQNNGVVDDSQLPKDRFSAERLKGVDSTLKIQPAKLEDSAVYLCASSLGRGTTEQFFGPGTRLTVL.

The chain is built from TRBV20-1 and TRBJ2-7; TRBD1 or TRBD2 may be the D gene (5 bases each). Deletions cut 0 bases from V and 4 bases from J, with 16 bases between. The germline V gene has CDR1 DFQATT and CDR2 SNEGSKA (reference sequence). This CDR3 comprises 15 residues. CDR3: CSAREGQRGIYEQYF. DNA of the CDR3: TGCAGTGCTAGAGAAGGCCAGAGGGGTATATACGAGCAGTACTTC.

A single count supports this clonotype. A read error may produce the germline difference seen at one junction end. The CDR3 reads CCARRFLTGRNQPQHF. The DNA of the CDR3 is TGCTGTGCTAGACGCTTTCTAACAGGGAGGAATCAGCCCCAGCATTTT. The chain employs TRBV20-1 and TRBJ1-5, with TRBD1 as a possible D gene (6 bases). The CDR3 loop spans 16 amino acids. CDR1 is DFQATT, CDR2 SNEGSKA, per germline (reference sequence).

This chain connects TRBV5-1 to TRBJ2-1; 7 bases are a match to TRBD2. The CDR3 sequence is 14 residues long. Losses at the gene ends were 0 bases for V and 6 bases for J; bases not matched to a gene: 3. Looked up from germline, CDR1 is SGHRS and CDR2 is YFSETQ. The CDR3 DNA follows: TGCGCCAGCAGCTTGGGAGCTAGCGGCAATGAGCAGTTCTTC. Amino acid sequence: CASSLGASGNEQFF.

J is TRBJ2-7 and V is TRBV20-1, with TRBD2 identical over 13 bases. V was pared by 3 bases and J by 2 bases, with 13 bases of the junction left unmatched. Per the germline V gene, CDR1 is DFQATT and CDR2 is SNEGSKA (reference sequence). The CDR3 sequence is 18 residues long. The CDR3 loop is CSARTPGLAGVNPYEQYF. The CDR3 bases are TGCAGTGCTAGGACTCCCGGACTAGCGGGAGTGAACCCCTACGAGCAGTACTTC.

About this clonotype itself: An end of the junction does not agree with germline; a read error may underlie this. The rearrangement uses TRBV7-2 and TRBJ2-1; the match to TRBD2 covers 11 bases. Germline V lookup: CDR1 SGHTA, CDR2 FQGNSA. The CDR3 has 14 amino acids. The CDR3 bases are TGTGCCAGCAGCCTAGCGGGAGGATCTTATGAGCAGTTCTTC. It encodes CASSLAGGSYEQFF.